The clone carrying this T cell receptor beta chain occurred a few times. This entry is derived from a study of T cells in Graves' hyperthyroidism and ophthalmopathy. Researchers took RNA transcripts and amplified the TCR beta CDR3 regions from them. The TCR CDR3 first-round RT-PCR relied on the HTBI primer set. TCRdb redid the calling of the multiplex PCR reads with MiXCR, one entry per CDR3 protein. Here the sample spans about half a million distinct CDR3 sequences, approximately 20% being singletons. Uncontrolled infection, other autoimmune disease, pregnancy or lactation led to exclusion. Trimming took off 3 bases at V and 5 bases at J, with 15 bases between the two ends. The germline gives CDR1 SGHRS, CDR2 YFSETQ. The CDR3 sequence is 15 residues long.

The TCR originated in a middle-aged man with Graves' ophthalmopathy. This chain uses TRBV5-1 with TRBJ2-1; D is uncertain. The material sequenced was blood. The CDR3 DNA reads as TGCGCCAGCAGCTGGGGAAGGGTCACGCACAATGAGCAGTTCTTC. This gives the protein CASSWGRVTHNEQFF.